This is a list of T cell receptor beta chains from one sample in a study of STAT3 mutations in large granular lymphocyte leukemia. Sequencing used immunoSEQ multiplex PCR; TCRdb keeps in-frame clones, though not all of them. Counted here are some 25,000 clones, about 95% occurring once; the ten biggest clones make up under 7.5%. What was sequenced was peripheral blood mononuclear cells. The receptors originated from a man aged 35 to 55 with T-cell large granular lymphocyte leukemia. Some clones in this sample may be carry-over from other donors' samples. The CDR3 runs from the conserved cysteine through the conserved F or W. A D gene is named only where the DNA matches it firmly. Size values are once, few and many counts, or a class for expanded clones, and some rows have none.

CDR3aa: CASSDNRNTEAFF
CDR3nt: TGTGCCAGCAGTGATAATAGGAACACTGAAGCTTTCTTT
j_gene: TRBJ1-1
d_gene: -
abundance: once
v_gene: TRBV2

CDR3aa: CASSPPGRGTGELFF
CDR3nt: TGTGCCAGCTCACCACCGGGCAGGGGGACCGGGGAGCTGTTTTTT
j_gene: TRBJ2-2
d_gene: TRBD1
abundance: -
v_gene: TRBV18

CDR3aa: CASSLGQGNYGYTF
CDR3nt: TGCGCCAGCAGCTTGGGACAGGGGAACTATGGCTACACCTTC
j_gene: TRBJ1-2
d_gene: TRBD1
abundance: -
v_gene: TRBV5-1

CDR3aa: CASGQGPPSFNSPLHF
CDR3nt: TGTGCCAGCGGCCAGGGGCCCCCCAGCTTTAATTCACCCCTCCACTTT
j_gene: TRBJ1-6
d_gene: -
abundance: -
v_gene: TRBV5-5

CDR3aa: CASSTSPLGDTQYF
CDR3nt: TGCGCCAGCAGCACTAGCCCTCTCGGAGATACGCAGTATTTT
j_gene: TRBJ2-3
d_gene: -
abundance: -
v_gene: TRBV5-1

CDR3aa: CASSVEDRGRNGELFF
CDR3nt: TGTGCCAGCAGCGTAGAGGACAGGGGGCGGAACGGGGAGCTGTTTTTT
j_gene: TRBJ2-2
d_gene: TRBD1
abundance: once
v_gene: TRBV9

CDR3aa: CASSANRADYGYTF
CDR3nt: TGTGCCAGCAGCGCAAACAGGGCCGACTATGGCTACACCTTC
j_gene: TRBJ1-2
d_gene: -
abundance: -
v_gene: TRBV7-2

CDR3aa: CSVEAAAYGYTF
CDR3nt: TGCAGCGTTGAAGCGGCAGCATATGGCTACACCTTC
j_gene: TRBJ1-2
d_gene: -
abundance: -
v_gene: TRBV29-1

CDR3aa: CASSLDVSATSYEQYF
CDR3nt: TGTGCCAGCAGCTTGGACGTCAGCGCCACCTCCTACGAGCAGTACTTC
j_gene: TRBJ2-7
d_gene: -
abundance: -
v_gene: TRBV5-4

CDR3aa: CASSPGQGNQPQHF
CDR3nt: TGTGCCAGCAGTCCCGGACAGGGCAATCAGCCCCAGCATTTT
j_gene: TRBJ1-5
d_gene: TRBD1
abundance: -
v_gene: TRBV28

CDR3aa: CASSPLTGGLGTEAFF
CDR3nt: TGTGCCAGCTCACCACTGACAGGGGGATTGGGCACTGAAGCTTTCTTT
j_gene: TRBJ1-1
d_gene: TRBD1
abundance: -
v_gene: TRBV18

CDR3aa: CASGVGNTDTQYF
CDR3nt: TGCGCGAGCGGGGTGGGGAACACAGATACGCAGTATTTT
j_gene: TRBJ2-3
d_gene: TRBD2
abundance: -
v_gene: TRBV5-1

CDR3aa: CASSLVGEPQETQYF
CDR3nt: TGTGCCAGCAGCTTAGTTGGTGAGCCCCAAGAGACCCAGTACTTC
j_gene: TRBJ2-5
d_gene: -
abundance: -
v_gene: TRBV7-9

CDR3aa: CASRPGQGAGDTEAFF
CDR3nt: TGCGCCAGCAGGCCGGGACAGGGGGCTGGGGACACTGAAGCTTTCTTT
j_gene: TRBJ1-1
d_gene: TRBD1
abundance: -
v_gene: TRBV10-2

CDR3aa: CASSPGQGYGYTF
CDR3nt: TGTGCCAGCAGCCCGGGACAGGGGTATGGCTACACCTTC
j_gene: TRBJ1-2
d_gene: TRBD1
abundance: once
v_gene: TRBV28

CDR3aa: CASSFGQGEAFF
CDR3nt: TGTGCCAGCAGTTTTGGACAGGGTGAAGCTTTCTTT
j_gene: TRBJ1-1
d_gene: TRBD1
abundance: -
v_gene: TRBV6-5

CDR3aa: CASSLGHHGYTF
CDR3nt: TGTGCCAGCAGCTTAGGGCACCATGGCTACACCTTC
j_gene: TRBJ1-2
d_gene: -
abundance: -
v_gene: TRBV7-9

CDR3aa: CASSLGSTANEKLFF
CDR3nt: TGTGCCAGCAGCTTAGGGTCGACAGCGAATGAAAAACTGTTTTTT
j_gene: TRBJ1-4
d_gene: -
abundance: -
v_gene: TRBV7-2

CDR3aa: CASRGERGPEETQYF
CDR3nt: TGTGCCAGCAGGGGGGAGCGGGGGCCCGAAGAGACCCAGTACTTC
j_gene: TRBJ2-5
d_gene: TRBD2
abundance: -
v_gene: TRBV2

CDR3aa: CASSLQVRSGTDTQYF
CDR3nt: TGCGCCAGCAGCTTACAGGTTCGGTCTGGCACAGATACGCAGTATTTT
j_gene: TRBJ2-3
d_gene: -
abundance: -
v_gene: TRBV5-1

CDR3aa: CASSYGGNTEAFF
CDR3nt: TGTGCCAGCAGTTACGGAGGGAACACTGAAGCTTTCTTT
j_gene: TRBJ1-1
d_gene: -
abundance: -
v_gene: TRBV6-5

CDR3aa: CASSGTESYEQYF
CDR3nt: TGTGCCAGCAGCGGGACTGAATCCTACGAGCAGTACTTC
j_gene: TRBJ2-7
d_gene: -
abundance: -
v_gene: TRBV7-9

CDR3aa: CASTARETQYF
CDR3nt: TGTGCCAGCACGGCGCGGGAGACCCAGTACTTC
j_gene: TRBJ2-5
d_gene: -
abundance: once
v_gene: TRBV7-9

CDR3aa: CASSPGANQETQYF
CDR3nt: TGTGCCAGCTCACCCGGAGCTAACCAAGAGACCCAGTACTTC
j_gene: TRBJ2-5
d_gene: -
abundance: -
v_gene: TRBV18

CDR3aa: CASRSHTGYSNQPQHF
CDR3nt: TGTGCCAGCAGGTCCCACACAGGGTATAGCAATCAGCCCCAGCATTTT
j_gene: TRBJ1-5
d_gene: -
abundance: -
v_gene: TRBV28

CDR3aa: CAISPPYNRGTEAFF
CDR3nt: TGTGCCATCAGCCCCCCCTATAACCGGGGCACTGAAGCTTTCTTT
j_gene: TRBJ1-1
d_gene: -
abundance: -
v_gene: TRBV10-3